This T cell receptor beta chain was recovered during a study of blood T cell repertoires in COVID-19. About the research overall: Sites across the United States, Italy and Spain contributed samples from acute and convalescent COVID-19.

Per germline, CDR1 KGHSH and CDR2 LQKENI. Trimming cost V 3 bases and J 2 bases; bases outside gene matches: 5. CDR3 length: 16 residues. Authors' data handling: Amplified reference gene primers provided the basis for estimating nucleated cell counts. Here immunoSEQ multiplex PCR was the method, and the copy in TCRdb shows in-frame clones only, minus some. V and J calls and clone size come straight from that table; D and trimming were deduced from the DNA. This table holds about 250,000 clones, roughly 87% found once. The sample comprised PBMCs or T cells enriched from blood (not recorded which). This clonotype was obtained from a woman under 40 with acute COVID-19. V gene TRBV18 combines with J gene TRBJ2-2, with TRBD1 matching over 8 bases. CDR3: CASSPSTGANTGELFF. The CDR3 DNA follows: TGTGCCAGCTCACCCTCGACAGGGGCTAACACCGGGGAGCTGTTTTTT.